This T cell receptor (beta chain) comes out of a study of CD8 T cells in ankylosing spondylitis. Germline CDR1 is SGDLS and CDR2 is YYNGEE. V lost 4 bases and J lost 1, with 11 bases in between. The CDR3 consists of 14 residues. This clonotype was observed many times. TCRdb re-called the 5' RACE reads through MiXCR, storing one row per CDR3 protein. This sample yields approximately 43,000 distinct CDR3 sequences, of which under 5% are seen a single time; 4% belongs to the top ten. The sequence was obtained from a female donor with ankylosing spondylitis or in good health (not recorded which). The specimen sequenced was blood, either unsorted or a sorted T cell fraction (not recorded which). V and J are TRBV9 and TRBJ1-1; no clear D. This chain's CDR3 is CASSRLTSNTEAFF. The DNA for the CDR3 is TGTGCCAGCAGCCGGTTGACCTCGAACACTGAAGCTTTCTTT.